The 17 T cell receptor beta chains given below trace back to one sample, sequenced in a study of cytomegalovirus exposure and HLA in healthy donors. PCR was performed using 60 Vbeta and 13 Jbeta primers. Assay: immunoSEQ multiplex PCR; the TCRdb copy retains only in-frame clones and omits some. In the table there are fewer than 250,000 clones, 75% to 80% of which are singletons. The source material was PBMCs. The receptor set was obtained from a male donor in good health and CMV-seronegative.

The CDR3 DNA is TGTGCCAGCAGCTCTCCCTGGACTGACTCTGGAAACACCATATATTTT. Its protein product is CASSSPWTDSGNTIYF. V is TRBV4-2 and J is TRBJ1-3; no clear D gene. The CDR3 length is 16 residues. V lost 5 bases to trimming and J lost 0 bases, with 14 bases between them. From germline, CDR1 is LGHNA and CDR2 YNFKEQ.

The chain is built from TRBV28 and TRBJ2-7; TRBD1 matches 7 bases. V dropped 6 bases and J dropped 2; count of bases not matched to a gene: 7. CDR1 and CDR2 from the germline V gene are MDHEN and SYDVKM. The length of the CDR3 is 14 residues. The CDR3 sequence is CASRVTGTAYEQYF. CDR3 nucleotide sequence: TGTGCCAGCAGGGTTACCGGGACAGCCTACGAGCAGTACTTC.

The genes are TRBV30 and TRBJ1-1, with unresolved D. Trimming cost V 4 bases and J 0 bases, with 12 bases left between them. The CDR3 covers 14 residues. Germline V gene sequence: CDR1 GTSNPN, CDR2 SVGIG (reference sequence). The CDR3 is CAWTAGGLNTEAFF. CDR3 DNA: TGTGCCTGGACCGCCGGAGGGCTGAACACTGAAGCTTTCTTT.

The chain employs TRBV25-1 and TRBJ2-7; D might be TRBD1 (6 bases). The germline CDR1 and CDR2 sequences are MGHDK and SYGVNS. CDR3 length: 13 amino acids. The V gene lost 10 bases and the J gene lost 5 bases, with 18 bases spanning the gap. CDR3 region: CATQVGAGNEQYF. Here the CDR3 DNA reads TGTGCCACCCAGGTGGGGGCCGGCAACGAGCAGTACTTC.

The rearrangement uses TRBV4-3 and TRBJ1-5, with a tentative D call TRBD1 (6 bases). V was shortened by 5 bases and J by 0 bases, with 11 bases between the two germline ends. CDR3 length: 15 residues. From germline, CDR1 is LGHNA and CDR2 YSLEER. Here the CDR3 reads CASSKLQGSNQPQHF. The CDR3 DNA follows: TGCGCCAGCAGCAAACTACAGGGTAGCAATCAGCCCCAGCATTTT.

The V and J genes are TRBV5-1 and TRBJ1-1, with a weak D call TRBD1 (5 bases). The V gene's germline CDR1 is SGHRS and CDR2 YFSETQ. CDR3 length equals 14 residues. Trimming removed 0 bases at V and 0 bases at J, with 6 bases between. The CDR3 nucleotides are TGCGCCAGCAGCTTGGGACAGATGAACACTGAAGCTTTCTTT. Encoded protein: CASSLGQMNTEAFF.

CDR3 in amino acids: CASSLRDKGETQYF. The CDR3 DNA sequence: TGTGCCAGCAGCCTCCGGGATAAGGGAGAGACCCAGTACTTC. The chain joins TRBV5-8 to TRBJ2-5; weak D call: TRBD2 (5 bases). V lost 4 bases and J lost 4, with 14 bases in between. From germline, CDR1 is SGHTS and CDR2 YDEGEE. This CDR3 has 14 residues.

The chain combines TRBV5-8 with TRBJ1-2, with 8 positions matching TRBD1. Trimming at V came to 4 bases and at J to 3 bases, leaving 8 bases not matched to a gene. CDR3 length: 15 amino acids. Germline V gives CDR1 SGHTS, CDR2 YDEGEE. The CDR3: CASSATGTGHYGYTF. In nucleotides, the CDR3 is TGTGCCAGCAGCGCCACCGGGACAGGACACTATGGCTACACCTTC.

The chain joins TRBV18 to TRBJ1-5, with 7 nucleotides matching TRBD1. Losses at the gene ends were 4 bases for V and 1 base for J; bases not matched to a gene: 4. The CDR3 length is 15 residues. Germline-derived CDR1 and CDR2 are KGHSH and LQKENI. The CDR3 DNA follows: TGTGCCAGCTCACAAAACAGGGGAAGCAATCAGCCCCAGCATTTT. It yields the protein CASSQNRGSNQPQHF. The full variable domain, in which reference TRBV18 and TRBJ1-5 provide the parts outside the CDR3, is NAGVMQNPRHLVRRRGQEARLRCSPMKGHSHVYWYRQLPEEGLKFMVYLQKENIIDESGMPKERFSAEFPKEGPSILRIQQVVRGDSAAYFCASSQNRGSNQPQHFGDGTRLSIL.

The genes are TRBV9 and TRBJ2-1, with TRBD2 as a possible D gene (5 bases). The CDR3 totals 17 residues. Between the trimmed V and J ends, which lost 0 bases and 0 bases, there was a span of 13 bases. The germline gives CDR1 SGDLS, CDR2 YYNGEE. The CDR3 coding sequence is TGTGCCAGCAGCGTAGCGTGGGAGCCGAGCTCCTACAATGAGCAGTTCTTC. Protein: CASSVAWEPSSYNEQFF.

The chain links TRBV27 to TRBJ2-7; D may be TRBD2 (5 bases). V dropped 4 bases and J dropped 5 bases, with 6 bases sitting between them. Germline lookup yields CDR1 MNHEY and CDR2 SMNVEV (reference sequence). The CDR3 totals 11 residues. This CDR3 reads CASSSGDEQYF. CDR3 DNA sequence: TGTGCCAGCAGTTCCGGGGACGAGCAGTACTTC.

This chain connects TRBV19 to TRBJ2-1; D is unresolved. V was cut by 5 bases and J by 9 bases, with 8 bases left in between. The germline gives CDR1 LNHDA, CDR2 SQIVND (reference sequence). CDR3 length: 11 amino acids. The CDR3 DNA reads TGTGCCAGTAGTGCCACAAGTGAGCAGTTCTTC. Its translation is CASSATSEQFF. The full variable domain, rest sourced from reference TRBV19 and TRBJ2-1, is DGGITQSPKYLFRKEGQNVTLSCEQNLNHDAMYWYRQDPGQGLRLIYYSQIVNDFQKGDIAEGYSVSREKKESFPLTVTSAQKNPTAFYLCASSATSEQFFGPGTRLTVL.

V usage is TRBV10-3 and J usage is TRBJ1-1; no clear D. Germline V lookup: CDR1 ENHRY, CDR2 SYGVKD. The CDR3 contains 14 residues. V lost 2 bases and J lost 3, with 10 bases in between. The CDR3 DNA reads as TGTGCCATCAGTGAGGAGGTCTCGTACACTGAAGCTTTCTTT. Translation gives CAISEEVSYTEAFF.

This CDR3 is CASSLGQGTTEAFF. CDR3 coding DNA: TGTGCCAGCAGCTTGGGACAGGGGACCACTGAAGCTTTCTTT. The V and J genes are TRBV7-6 and TRBJ1-1; 10 bases match TRBD1. The CDR3 is 14 residues long. Germline assignment: CDR1 SGHVS and CDR2 FNYEAQ. With 3 bases clipped from V and 4 bases from J, the junction kept 2 bases outside the gene matches.

This chain connects TRBV28 to TRBJ1-1; 9 bases agree with TRBD1. The CDR3 has 15 residues. CDR1 MDHEN and CDR2 SYDVKM come from the germline V gene. V was pared by 3 bases and J by 10 bases, with 12 bases of the junction left unmatched. The DNA of the CDR3 is TGTGCCAGCAGTTTCTATTCTGGGACAGGGCGGGGAGCTTTCTTT. Its translation is CASSFYSGTGRGAFF.

V and J are TRBV7-2 and TRBJ1-2; no definite D call. The CDR3 extends over 16 amino acids. Trimming removed 0 bases from V and 8 bases from J, with 19 bases in between. CDR1 and CDR2 (germline): SGHTA, FQGNSA. CDR3 region: CASSLAPSYLQAGYTF. In nucleotides, the CDR3 is TGTGCCAGCAGCTTAGCGCCCAGCTACCTCCAGGCGGGCTACACCTTC.

The gene calls are TRBV18 and TRBJ1-1; the D gene is possibly TRBD1 (6 bases). Trimming shortened V by 3 bases and J by 3 bases, and 11 bases separated the two germline ends. CDR1 is KGHSH, CDR2 LQKENI, per germline. The length of the CDR3 is 14 residues. The CDR3 here is CASSPSQGYTEAFF. Here the CDR3 DNA reads TGTGCCAGCTCACCGAGTCAGGGGTACACTGAAGCTTTCTTT.